The 16 T cell receptor beta chains below come from one sample, sequenced in a study of beta chain features in type 1 diabetes. Reverse transcription of all isolated RNA meant that expressed TCRB transcripts were sequenced. Sequencing used immunoSEQ multiplex PCR; TCRdb keeps in-frame clones, though not all of them. Here the sample spans under 400,000 clones, around 13% being singletons. Sequencing used naive CD4+ T cells from blood. The receptors were sampled from a man between 18 and 29 years old in good health.

V is TRBV6-5 and J is TRBJ2-1; D is unresolved. This CDR3 contains 11 residues. Trimming shortened V by 6 bases and J by 10 bases, and 10 bases separated the two germline ends. Germline assignment: CDR1 MNHEY and CDR2 SVGAGI. The CDR3 DNA sequence: TGTGCCAGCAGCTCTCCGAGGGAGCAGTTCTTC. It codes for CASSSPREQFF.

V is TRBV29-1 and J is TRBJ2-5; 12 bases line up with TRBD2. The CDR3 runs 17 residues. The V and J ends lost 6 bases and 0 bases, in that order; junction bases with no gene match: 11. Germline V gene sequence: CDR1 SQVTM, CDR2 ANQGSEA. This chain's CDR3 is CSVILAGGPPYQETQYF. The CDR3 DNA sequence: TGCAGCGTGATACTAGCGGGAGGCCCACCGTACCAAGAGACCCAGTACTTC.

In this sample, this clone turned up many times. The chain couples TRBV4-3 to TRBJ2-7; TRBD1 matches at 7 bases. Germline loops: CDR1 LGHNA, CDR2 YSLEER. V lost 5 bases, J lost 1 base, and 5 bases stayed unmatched. The CDR3 consists of 14 residues. Here the CDR3 reads CASSYRDRSYEQYF. As DNA, the CDR3 is TGCGCCAGCAGCTACCGGGACAGATCCTACGAGCAGTACTTC.

This clone was counted between two and nine times. This chain uses TRBV30 with TRBJ2-7; D gene unclear. The CDR3 has 14 amino acids. V gave up 3 bases and J gave up 0 bases, with 12 bases separating them. Germline assignment: CDR1 GTSNPN and CDR2 SVGIG (reference sequence). The CDR3 region has the DNA TGTGCCTGGAGCGATGACACTCACTCCTACGAGCAGTACTTC. Its protein product is CAWSDDTHSYEQYF.

This clone occurred a few times. The CDR3 here is CASFRTGGNGYTF. In DNA form, the CDR3 reads TGTGCCAGCTTTAGGACAGGGGGTAATGGCTACACCTTC. V usage is TRBV2 and J usage is TRBJ1-2, with 10 bases lining up with TRBD1. With V trimmed by 8 bases and J by 6 bases, 6 bases remained unmatched. CDR1 and CDR2 from the germline V gene are SNHLY and FYNNEI. CDR3 length equals 13 residues.

This clone was seen a handful of times. Other DNA sequences from this sample encode an identical CDR3 as well. This rearrangement joins TRBV30 to TRBJ1-5; TRBD1 is a possible D gene (5 bases). Germline loops: CDR1 GTSNPN, CDR2 SVGIG (reference sequence). The CDR3 is 13 amino acids. The germline V and J ends were trimmed by 1 base and 4 bases, with 8 bases remaining between them. The CDR3 protein is CAWSGGGNQPQHF. CDR3 coding DNA: TGTGCCTGGAGTGGCGGGGGGAATCAGCCCCAGCATTTT. Filled out from reference TRBV30 and TRBJ1-5, the complete variable domain reads SQTIHQWPATLVQPVGSPLSLECTVEGTSNPNLYWYRQAAGRGLQLLFYSVGIGQISSEVPQNLSASRPQDRQFILSSKKLLLSDSGFYLCAWSGGGNQPQHFGDGTRLSIL.

V and J are TRBV18 and TRBJ1-1; D gene unclear. V lost 5 bases and J 2 bases, leaving 12 bases between the germline ends. The CDR3 is 14 amino acids. CDR1 is KGHSH and CDR2 is LQKENI in the germline V gene. The CDR3 coding sequence is TGTGCCAGCTCATCCCTAGAGGGCAACACTGAAGCTTTCTTT. Translation: CASSSLEGNTEAFF.

This clone has more than one count but fewer than ten. The chain uses TRBV29-1 and TRBJ1-4, with TRBD1 identical over 10 bases. The germline V gene encodes CDR1 SQVTM and CDR2 ANQGSEA. J gave up 5 bases and V 4 bases, and 4 bases lay outside the gene matches. This CDR3 comprises 14 residues. In DNA form, the CDR3 reads TGCAGCGTTGTAGGGGACAGGGGAAATGAAAAACTGTTTTTT. It specifies CSVVGDRGNEKLFF.

This clone turned up a few times. The chain links TRBV7-2 to TRBJ2-7, with TRBD1 matching over 9 bases. This CDR3 contains 15 residues. Losses at the gene ends were 5 bases for V and 1 base for J; bases not matched to a gene: 6. Germline assignment: CDR1 SGHTA and CDR2 FQGNSA. The CDR3 reads CASSLSGTGSYEQYF. The CDR3 region has the DNA TGTGCCAGCAGCCTGTCCGGGACAGGGTCCTACGAGCAGTACTTC. Drawing the rest from reference TRBV7-2 and TRBJ2-7, the complete variable domain is GAGVSQSPSNKVTEKGKDVELRCDPISGHTALYWYRQSLGQGLEFLIYFQGNSAPDKSGLPSDRFSAERTGGSVSTLTIQRTQQEDSAVYLCASSLSGTGSYEQYFGPGTRLTVT.

This clone was seen a handful of times. The chain employs TRBV29-1 and TRBJ2-3; maybe TRBD2 (6 bases). Trimming took off 4 bases at V and 3 bases at J, with 8 bases between the two ends. Germline CDR1 is SQVTM and CDR2 is ANQGSEA. This CDR3 contains 12 residues. Here the CDR3 reads CSVVSGTDTQYF. CDR3 nucleotide sequence: TGCAGCGTTGTAAGCGGGACAGATACGCAGTATTTT.

CDR3 DNA sequence: TGTGCCAGCAGCTCGTTAGCGGGAGGGTACAATGAGCAGTTCTTC. As protein: CASSSLAGGYNEQFF. The chain links TRBV11-3 to TRBJ2-1; 11 nucleotides align to TRBD2. V gave up 4 bases and J gave up 4 bases; unmatched junction bases: 3. In germline, CDR1 is SGHNT, CDR2 YENEEA. The CDR3 is made up of 15 amino acids.

The V gene is TRBV5-1, the J gene TRBJ1-2; 8 bases agree with TRBD1. In germline, CDR1 is SGHRS, CDR2 YFSETQ. This CDR3 spans 15 amino acids. J lost 2 bases, V lost 0 bases, and 3 bases had no gene match. The CDR3 DNA follows: TGCGCCAGCAGCTTGGCCGACAGGGGAAACTATGGCTACACCTTC. Protein product: CASSLADRGNYGYTF.

The chain couples TRBV7-2 to TRBJ1-2, with 7 bases that match TRBD1. CDR1 SGHTA and CDR2 FQGNSA come from the germline V gene. The CDR3 extends over 14 amino acids. V shed 5 bases, J shed 5 bases, and the junction held 8 bases outside the gene matches. The CDR3 DNA reads as TGTGCCAGCAGCACGGCCGGGACAGCATATGGCTACACCTTC. Its protein product is CASSTAGTAYGYTF.

The chain couples TRBV9 to TRBJ2-5; no definite D call. Trimming left V 0 bases short and J 3 bases short, with 9 bases between. The CDR3 runs to 14 residues. CDR1 is SGDLS and CDR2 is YYNGEE in the germline V gene. In DNA form, the CDR3 reads TGTGCCAGCAGCGTAGGTCAGCGAGAAGAGACCCAGTACTTC. The encoded protein is CASSVGQREETQYF.

There are a few counts of this clone. The chain is built from TRBV7-3 and TRBJ1-2; D remains ambiguous. Germline V gives CDR1 SGHTA, CDR2 FQGTGA. The CDR3 runs to 14 residues. The germline V and J ends were trimmed by 2 bases and 1 base, with 8 bases remaining between them. The CDR3 is CASSLYPVNYGYTF. Written as DNA, the CDR3 is TGTGCCAGCAGCTTATACCCAGTTAACTATGGCTACACCTTC.

Concerning this clone itself: Other DNA variants within this sample encode the same CDR3. V usage is TRBV28 and J usage is TRBJ2-7, with 7 bases fitting TRBD2. The CDR3 loop spans 14 amino acids. V dropped 2 bases and J dropped 2; count of bases not matched to a gene: 3. The germline V gene has CDR1 MDHEN and CDR2 SYDVKM. The CDR3 DNA reads TGTGCCAGCAGTTTAGGGGGGGGACCCTACGAGCAGTACTTC. Translation gives CASSLGGGPYEQYF.